These 18 T cell receptor beta chains originate from one sample sequenced in a study of blood T cell repertoires in COVID-19. Clones were read by immunoSEQ multiplex PCR, and TCRdb kept only the in-frame ones, dropping some. The table records 260,000 or so clones, around 80% of them present only once. The specimen was peripheral blood. The receptors derive from an elderly man with acute or convalescent COVID-19.

CDR3 sequence: CASSYSQPAGPQHF. The CDR3 coding sequence is TGTGCCAGCAGTTACTCACAGCCCGCGGGACCCCAGCATTTT. The J gene is TRBJ1-5, the V gene TRBV6-2 or TRBV6-3; no reliable D call. With 0 bases removed from V and 10 bases from J, the gap between germline ends came to 13 bases. In germline, CDR1 is MNHEY, CDR2 SVGEGT. CDR3 length: 14 residues.

The chain couples TRBV12-3 or TRBV12-4 to TRBJ2-1, with D tentatively TRBD2 (6 bases). This CDR3 spans 13 amino acids. V gave up 5 bases and J gave up 4 bases, with 9 bases separating them. The CDR3: CASSAGRYNEQFF. CDR3 coding DNA: TGTGCCAGCAGTGCGGGACGATACAATGAGCAGTTCTTC.

The V and J genes are TRBV6-5 and TRBJ1-3; D remains unclear. The CDR3 loop spans 15 amino acids. V shed 4 bases and J shed 0 bases, with 10 bases lying between them. The germline gives CDR1 MNHEY, CDR2 SVGAGI. The CDR3, as DNA: TGTGCCAGCAGTTCAACGCAAGCCTCTGGAAACACCATATATTTT. Translating gives CASSSTQASGNTIYF.

This rearrangement joins TRBV5-4 to TRBJ2-1; TRBD1 agrees at 7 bases. Trimming cost V 0 bases and J 1 base; bases outside gene matches: 7. This CDR3 contains 17 residues. Germline assignment: CDR1 SGHNT and CDR2 YYREEE (reference sequence). The CDR3 protein is CASSLASRGFSYNEQFF. The CDR3 region has the DNA TGTGCCAGCAGCTTGGCCTCCAGGGGGTTTTCCTACAATGAGCAGTTCTTC. Full variable domain (remainder filled in from reference TRBV5-4 and TRBJ2-1): ETGVTQSPTHLIKTRGQQVTLRCSSQSGHNTVSWYQQALGQGPQFIFQYYREEENGRGNFPPRFSGLQFPNYSSELNVNALELDDSALYLCASSLASRGFSYNEQFFGPGTRLTVL.

The chain links TRBV5-1 to TRBJ2-1, with TRBD2 as a possible D gene (6 bases). In germline, CDR1 is SGHRS, CDR2 YFSETQ. The ends were cut back, 5 bases at V and 6 bases at J, with 15 bases in the middle. The CDR3 loop spans 14 amino acids. CDR3 nucleotides: TGCGCCAGCAGTCCCGGGACTCCCAGCAATGAGCAGTTCTTC. Residues: CASSPGTPSNEQFF.

The genes are TRBV10-1 and TRBJ1-5; a weak D match, TRBD1 (6 bases). Trimming left V 7 bases short and J 6 bases short, with 19 bases between. The CDR3 length is 15 residues. Germline CDR1 is WNHNN and CDR2 is SYGVQD (reference sequence). Written as DNA, the CDR3 is TGCGCCAGCAAGCCCGGAGGGGGGGGTAGTCAGCCCCAGCATTTT. Protein: CASKPGGGGSQPQHF.

This clone was recorded once. The rearrangement uses TRBV4-1 and TRBJ2-6; perhaps TRBD1 as D (6 bases). CDR1 MGHRA and CDR2 YSYEKL come from the germline V gene. The CDR3 loop spans 22 amino acids. The V end was cut by 4 bases, the J end by 2 bases, with 30 bases between. The CDR3: CASSPFGSWSSGDRTGANVLTF. In nucleotides, the CDR3 is TGCGCCAGCAGCCCATTCGGGTCTTGGTCGTCAGGGGACCGGACTGGGGCCAACGTCCTGACTTTC.

The count of this clone is one. The rearrangement joins TRBV29-1 to TRBJ2-7, with D hard to call. The V gene lost 0 bases and the J gene lost 5 bases, with 8 bases spanning the gap. The CDR3 runs to 12 residues. CDR1 SQVTM and CDR2 ANQGSEA come from the germline V gene. The CDR3 spells CSVEEAPNEQYF. The DNA of the CDR3 is TGCAGCGTTGAAGAAGCGCCAAACGAGCAGTACTTC.

The genes are TRBV6-6 and TRBJ2-7, with 7 bases matching TRBD1. J was trimmed by 2 bases and V by 5 bases; bases with no gene match: 9. The CDR3 contains 15 residues. From germline, CDR1 is MNHNY and CDR2 SVGAGI (reference sequence). As DNA, the CDR3 is TGTGCCAGCAGTAACAGAGACAGGGTTGCCTACGAGCAGTACTTC. It translates to CASSNRDRVAYEQYF.

The CDR3 region has the DNA TGTGCCAGCAGCTTAGGGACTAGCGACTACAATGAGCAGTTCTTC. It translates to CASSLGTSDYNEQFF. The gene calls are TRBV7-9 and TRBJ2-1; 9 bases match TRBD2. Germline-derived CDR1 and CDR2 are SEHNR and FQNEAQ (reference sequence). The CDR3 runs 15 residues. The J segment lost 3 bases and the V segment lost 1 base, leaving 1 base of the junction unmatched.

J is TRBJ1-1 and V is TRBV4-2; no clear D. Germline V lookup: CDR1 LGHNA, CDR2 YNFKEQ. Deletions cut 4 bases from V and 4 bases from J, with 16 bases between. This CDR3 comprises 15 residues. The CDR3 DNA reads as TGTGCCAGCAGCCCGAGAGGGTCGGGTGGCACTGAAGCTTTCTTT. Translated: CASSPRGSGGTEAFF.

This chain connects TRBV19 to TRBJ1-1, with 8 bases lining up with TRBD1. The CDR3 is made up of 15 amino acids. Germline V CDR1 and CDR2: LNHDA, SQIVND (reference sequence). With V trimmed by 5 bases and J by 1 base, 6 bases remained unmatched. In nucleotides, the CDR3 is TGTGCCAGTAGTCCGCCCGGACAGGGGAACACTGAAGCTTTCTTT. This codes for CASSPPGQGNTEAFF.

This clone was detected once. This chain links TRBV4-1 with TRBJ2-5; 9 bases agree with TRBD1. There are 16 residues in the CDR3. V gave up 0 bases and J gave up 5 bases; unmatched junction bases: 7. Germline V lookup: CDR1 MGHRA, CDR2 YSYEKL. The CDR3 nucleotides are TGCGCCAGCAGCCAAGAGACAGGGGGACGGTCGGAGACCCAGTACTTC. It codes for CASSQETGGRSETQYF.

This chain connects TRBV19 to TRBJ2-6, with D possibly matching TRBD1 (6 bases). CDR1 and CDR2 from the germline V gene are LNHDA and SQIVND (reference sequence). V was shortened by 0 bases and J by 0 bases, with 18 bases between the two germline ends. CDR3 size: 20 residues. The CDR3 DNA reads as TGTGCCAGTAGTATAGATAGTCGGTCACAGGGTACCTCTGGGGCCAACGTCCTGACTTTC. Translating it yields CASSIDSRSQGTSGANVLTF.

The V and J genes are TRBV19 and TRBJ2-2; weak D call: TRBD1 (5 bases). V lost 4 bases and J lost 3, with 9 bases in between. Germline assignment: CDR1 LNHDA and CDR2 SQIVND (reference sequence). The CDR3 consists of 14 residues. DNA for the CDR3: TGTGCCAGTAGTACAGGGTGGCACACCGGGGAGCTGTTTTTT. It codes for CASSTGWHTGELFF.

The J gene is TRBJ1-5, the V gene TRBV30, with D uncertain. V dropped 2 bases and J dropped 4 bases, with 6 bases sitting between them. Germline V gene data show CDR1 as GTSNPN and CDR2 as SVGIG (reference sequence). The CDR3 is 12 residues long. CDR3 residues: CAWSSQNQPQHF. CDR3 nucleotides: TGTGCCTGGAGTTCACAGAATCAGCCCCAGCATTTT. Together with reference TRBV30 and TRBJ1-5, the CDR3 gives the full variable domain: SQTIHQWPATLVQPVGSPLSLECTVEGTSNPNLYWYRQAAGRGLQLLFYSVGIGQISSEVPQNLSASRPQDRQFILSSKKLLLSDSGFYLCAWSSQNQPQHFGDGTRLSIL.

The genes are TRBV5-1 and TRBJ1-4; D call uncertain. The CDR3 sequence is 12 residues long. Deletions cut 2 bases from V and 6 bases from J, with 5 bases between. CDR1 SGHRS and CDR2 YFSETQ come from the germline V gene. The chain's CDR3 is CASSFNYEKLFF. CDR3 nucleotides: TGCGCCAGCAGCTTTAATTATGAAAAACTGTTTTTT.

V gene TRBV10-3 combines with J gene TRBJ1-1, with no clear D. The CDR3 has 11 amino acids. Germline lookup yields CDR1 ENHRY and CDR2 SYGVKD. The germline V and J ends were trimmed by 10 bases and 5 bases, with 11 bases remaining between them. DNA of the CDR3: TGTGCCACATTAGGAGTAACTGAAGCTTTCTTT. Residues: CATLGVTEAFF.